Only a few counts were recorded for the clone carrying this T cell receptor beta chain. The antigen is unknown. These data come from a study of T-cell reconstitution after alpha-beta-depleted transplantation in children. Unique molecular identifiers were incorporated when the TCRbeta library was constructed. Each CDR3 protein is one row after TCRdb ran MiXCR on the PCR reads. The sample lists fewer than 700,000 distinct CDR3 sequences; roughly 23% were seen once. Study conclusions and caveats: After transplant, high TCRbeta diversity at day 60 in some patients arose from surviving recipient T cells and thymic progenitors. About two months after transplant, alpha-beta T cells reportedly came from several hundred expanded graft clones. Hyperexpanded clones declined; after one year, newly produced T cells mostly supplied diversity.

This CDR3 is built from 15 residues. Germline V gives CDR1 ENHRY, CDR2 SYGVKD. J was trimmed by 1 base and V by 8 bases; bases with no gene match: 6. The receptor comes from a boy less than two years old who had a stem cell transplant for acute myeloid leukemia, so the T cells may come from the graft donor. Sequenced material: PBMCs, mostly from graft donor cells, taken 360 days after TCRalphabeta/CD19-depleted stem cell transplant. The V and J genes are TRBV10-3 and TRBJ2-2, with TRBD2 matching 8 bases. The chain's CDR3 is CAILRGAVNTGELFF. The DNA of the CDR3 is TGTGCCATCTTGCGGGGGGCTGTGAACACCGGGGAGCTGTTTTTT.